This T cell receptor (beta chain) was captured by sequencing in a study of blood T cell repertoires in COVID-19. Study at large: Nucleic acid was either cDNA or gDNA, and it came from T cells, B-cell-depleted T cells, or PBMCs.

The CDR3 length is 14 residues. Trimming removed 7 bases from V and 5 bases from J; junction bases left unmatched: 9. Germline values: CDR1 LNHDA, CDR2 SQIVND (reference sequence). Original analysis: Using reference gene primer amplification, nucleated cell counts were estimated. TCRdb's table, derived via immunoSEQ multiplex PCR, lists solely in-frame clones and lacks some. The V and J calls and clone size are taken from that table; D and trimming were inferred from the DNA. This table holds some 230,000 clones, 80% to 90% found once. Donors were grouped by their self-reported clinical history. Sequencing was done on a sample of PBMCs or T cells enriched from blood (not recorded which). This rearrangement joins TRBV19 to TRBJ1-1, with 8 bases matching TRBD1. The sequence was collected from a woman aged 18-29 years in a cohort exposed to, infected with or recovered from COVID-19 (not recorded which). CDR3 DNA: TGTGCCAGTACCGATGGACAGGGAGGAACTGAAGCTTTCTTT. It translates to CASTDGQGGTEAFF.